These T cell receptor beta chains were read from a single sample in a study of beta chain features in type 1 diabetes. Repertoires were generated with immunoSEQ multiplex PCR, while TCRdb's copy carries only in-frame clones and drops some. This table holds about 160,000 clones, around 63% found once. The sequenced sample consisted of naive CD4+ T cells from blood. Every receptor here comes from a man under 40 with type 1 diabetes. The CDR3 runs from the conserved cysteine through the conserved F or W. D genes are given only for firm matches. Only part of the rows carry a size: once, few, many, or a class if the clone is expanded.

>TRBV20-1|NA|NA|TRBJ2-7
TGCAGTGGCATTGTAGGAAACGAGCAGTACTTC
CSGIVGNEQYF
>TRBV30|NA|NA|TRBJ2-5
TGTGCCTGGGGCGGGTGGGAGACCCAGTACTTC
CAWGGWETQYF
>TRBV9|TRBD2|few|TRBJ2-1
TGTGCCAGCAGCGTAGCTGTGGCGGGGGGGTACAATGAGCAGTTCTTC
CASSVAVAGGYNEQFF
>TRBV29-1|NA|NA|TRBJ2-3
TGCAGCGTTGAGTACAGTGGGGATACGCAGTATTTT
CSVEYSGDTQYF
>TRBV20-1|TRBD1|few|TRBJ1-2
TGCAGTGCTAGGACAGGGAATGGCTACACCTTC
CSARTGNGYTF
>TRBV10-3|TRBD1|few|TRBJ2-7
TGTGCCACGATGGGACAGGCCTACGAGCAGTACTTC
CATMGQAYEQYF
>TRBV27|TRBD1|NA|TRBJ2-6
TGTGCCAGCAGTTCCCATACAGGGGCCGGGGCCAACGTCCTGACTTTC
CASSSHTGAGANVLTF
>TRBV7-9|TRBD1|NA|TRBJ1-4
TGTGCCAGCACCCTACCGGGACAGGGTAATGAAAAACTGTTTTTT
CASTLPGQGNEKLFF
>TRBV30|NA|NA|TRBJ2-7
TGTGCCTCTGAGACGGTCCCTGGGGGCGAGCAGTACTTC
CASETVPGGEQYF
>TRBV12-5|NA|NA|TRBJ2-5
TGTGCTAGTCGTTTGTGGGAGACCCAGTACTTC
CASRLWETQYF
>TRBV30|NA|NA|TRBJ1-4
TGTGCCTGGAGTCTAGTCGGAAATGAAAAACTGTTTTTT
CAWSLVGNEKLFF
>TRBV29-1|NA|NA|TRBJ1-1
TGCAGCGTTGTTCCAGGGAATGTGAACACTGAAGCTTTCTTT
CSVVPGNVNTEAFF
>TRBV9|NA|NA|TRBJ2-2
TGTGCCAGCAGCACTCAACACACCGGGGAGCTGTTTTTT
CASSTQHTGELFF
>TRBV25-1|NA|NA|TRBJ2-5
TGTGCCAGAAGGCTACAGGAAGACGTAAAGAGACCCCAGTACTTC
CARRLQEDVKRPQYF
>TRBV29-1|NA|few|TRBJ1-2
TGCAGCGTTGAACATATCAGGAACTATGGCTACACCTTC
CSVEHIRNYGYTF
>TRBV29-1|NA|few|TRBJ2-7
TGCAGCGCCGAACGCTACGGTACCTACGAGCAGTACTTC
CSAERYGTYEQYF
>TRBV14|TRBD2|NA|TRBJ2-3
TGTGCCAGCAGCCAAGCTCTAGCGGGGCTCTCTGATACGCAGTATTTT
CASSQALAGLSDTQYF